Listed here are 26 T cell receptor beta chains from one sample, sequenced in a study of CD8 T cells in Susac syndrome. It was with random hexamers that roughly 0.5 to 1 ug RNA was reverse transcribed. MiXCR, applied by TCRdb to the immunoSEQ multiplex PCR reads, yields one record per CDR3 protein. The sample contains about 300,000 distinct CDR3 sequences, about 88% of which appear only once. The source material was CD8+ T cells from PBMCs. Receptor source: a human donor with multiple sclerosis.

The CDR3 sequence is CASSQEMEGTGNTIYF. The CDR3 nucleotides read TGTGCCAGCAGCCAAGAGATGGAAGGGACTGGAAACACCATATATTTT. V usage is TRBV3-1 and J usage is TRBJ1-3; D gene ambiguous. The CDR3 has 16 amino acids. V dropped 0 bases and J dropped 2 bases, with 11 bases sitting between them. Germline values: CDR1 LGHDT, CDR2 YNNKEL (reference sequence).

The chain couples TRBV5-1 to TRBJ2-4; a weak D match, TRBD1 (5 bases). V was cut by 4 bases and J by 8 bases, with 16 bases left in between. Germline V gene sequence: CDR1 SGHRS, CDR2 YFSETQ. There are 14 residues in the CDR3. The CDR3 bases are TGCGCCAGCAGCCCAGGGATTTCTGGAGACATTCAGTACTTC. Translation: CASSPGISGDIQYF.

The chain is built from TRBV10-3 and TRBJ1-3; 9 bases agree with TRBD1. Germline CDR1 reads ENHRY; CDR2 reads SYGVKD. V shed 0 bases and J 3 bases; nucleotides not matched to a gene: 9. The length of the CDR3 is 18 residues. This CDR3 reads CAISESLGQGAVGNTIYF. The CDR3 DNA follows: TGTGCCATCAGTGAGTCTTTGGGACAGGGAGCAGTTGGAAACACCATATATTTT.

This clonotype showed up just once. This chain connects TRBV7-3 to TRBJ2-7; a possible D gene is TRBD1 (6 bases). V was clipped by 0 bases and J by 3 bases, with 18 bases between them. The CDR3 spans 17 residues. Germline CDR1 is SGHTA and CDR2 is FQGTGA. CDR3 in amino acids: CASSLTNLRDTLYEQYF. As DNA, the CDR3 is TGTGCCAGCAGCTTAACCAACCTCCGGGACACTCTCTACGAGCAGTACTTC.

Here the CDR3 reads CASSEWLPSGNTIYF. DNA of the CDR3: TGTGCCAGCAGTGAATGGCTGCCCTCTGGAAACACCATATATTTT. The J gene is TRBJ1-3, the V gene TRBV2; no clear D gene. Trimming cost V 2 bases and J 0 bases, with 8 bases left between them. In germline, CDR1 is SNHLY, CDR2 FYNNEI. CDR3 length: 15 amino acids.

The rearrangement uses TRBV7-6 and TRBJ2-7; D remains ambiguous. This CDR3 region has 15 residues. Germline V gene sequence: CDR1 SGHVS, CDR2 FNYEAQ. V was pared by 5 bases and J by 3 bases, with 17 bases between. In DNA form, the CDR3 reads TGTGCCAGCAGCCCGCAATACAGAACCCTCTACGAGCAGTACTTC. This encodes CASSPQYRTLYEQYF.

The chain has TRBV30 and TRBJ1-2, with 7 positions matching TRBD1. Germline V CDR1 and CDR2: GTSNPN, SVGIG (reference sequence). Trimming removed 1 base from V and 7 bases from J; junction bases left unmatched: 9. The CDR3 consists of 14 residues. The CDR3 nucleotides read TGTGCCTGGAGTGCCCAAGGGGGCGATAGTGGCTACACCTTC. Amino acid sequence: CAWSAQGGDSGYTF. The complete variable domain, with remaining parts taken from reference TRBV30 and TRBJ1-2, reads SQTIHQWPATLVQPVGSPLSLECTVEGTSNPNLYWYRQAAGRGLQLLFYSVGIGQISSEVPQNLSASRPQDRQFILSSKKLLLSDSGFYLCAWSAQGGDSGYTFGSGTRLTVV.

V gene TRBV2 combines with J gene TRBJ2-1; D is possibly TRBD2 (5 bases). CDR1 and CDR2 from the germline V gene are SNHLY and FYNNEI. The CDR3 is 10 residues long. V gave up 6 bases and J gave up 9 bases, with 6 bases separating them. CDR3 loop: CASRAGEQFF. CDR3 in DNA: TGTGCCAGCAGGGCGGGTGAGCAGTTCTTC. Together with reference TRBV2 and TRBJ2-1, the CDR3 gives the full variable domain: EPEVTQTPSHQVTQMGQEVILRCVPISNHLYFYWYRQILGQKVEFLVSFYNNEISEKSEIFDDQFSVERPDGSNFTLKIRSTKLEDSAMYFCASRAGEQFFGPGTRLTVL.

This clonotype has only one observation. The V call is TRBV28, the J call TRBJ2-7; no reliable D call. Trimming shortened V by 6 bases and J by 3 bases, and 15 bases separated the two germline ends. Germline CDR1 reads MDHEN; CDR2 reads SYDVKM. CDR3 length equals 14 residues. CDR3 nucleotide sequence: TGTGCCAGCAGCCCTATCCTTACCCACTACGAGCAGTACTTC. Its protein product is CASSPILTHYEQYF.

This clonotype was detected once. This chain links TRBV5-4 with TRBJ2-1; D uncertain. This CDR3 comprises 14 residues. Germline-derived CDR1 and CDR2 are SGHNT and YYREEE (reference sequence). Trimming left V 4 bases short and J 4 bases short, with 12 bases between. The CDR3 DNA reads TGTGCCAGCAGCGGGAAGGACCTGTACAATGAGCAGTTCTTC. Translation: CASSGKDLYNEQFF.

This chain connects TRBV19 to TRBJ2-7; D gene uncertain. Trimming shortened V by 5 bases and J by 1 base, and 9 bases separated the two germline ends. In germline, CDR1 is LNHDA, CDR2 SQIVND (reference sequence). The CDR3 contains 13 residues. The CDR3 loop reads CASSARFSYEQYF. As DNA, the CDR3 is TGTGCCAGTAGTGCCCGTTTTTCCTACGAGCAGTACTTC.

The chain has TRBV6-5 and TRBJ1-1; D not resolved. Germline-derived CDR1 and CDR2 are MNHEY and SVGAGI. The CDR3 totals 14 residues. With 0 bases removed from V and 4 bases from J, the gap between germline ends came to 9 bases. This CDR3 reads CASSYSRSSTEAFF. CDR3 nucleotides: TGTGCCAGCAGTTACTCGAGGAGCAGCACTGAAGCTTTCTTT.

In the case of this clonotype: A read error may account for a junction end that differs from germline. V usage is TRBV7-9 and J usage is TRBJ2-1, with TRBD2 matching 8 bases. CDR3 length: 16 amino acids. CDR1 SEHNR and CDR2 FQNEAQ come from the germline V gene (reference sequence). The CDR3 region is CASSLSSGAVYNEQLF. The CDR3 DNA is TGTGCCAGCAGCTTAAGTAGCGGGGCCGTTTACAATGAGCAGCTCTTC.

This chain joins TRBV9 and TRBJ2-4, with 7 nucleotides matching TRBD2. Germline V lookup: CDR1 SGDLS, CDR2 YYNGEE. The CDR3 has 13 residues. V lost 4 bases and J lost 5; bases outside the gene matches: 3. The CDR3 DNA follows: TGTGCCAGCAGCTCTAGCGGTGAAAACATTCAGTACTTC. It specifies CASSSSGENIQYF. The full variable domain, in which reference TRBV9 and TRBJ2-4 provide the parts outside the CDR3, is DSGVTQTPKHLITATGQRVTLRCSPRSGDLSVYWYQQSLDQGLQFLIQYYNGEERAKGNILERFSAQQFPDLHSELNLSSLELGDSALYFCASSSSGENIQYFGAGTRLSVL.

The CDR3 loop is CASSEWDRGDYNEQFF. The CDR3 region has the DNA TGTGCCAGCAGCGAGTGGGACAGGGGTGACTACAATGAGCAGTTCTTC. The chain is built from TRBV6-4 and TRBJ2-1, with 10 bases aligning to TRBD1. The CDR3 sequence is 16 residues long. Germline V gene sequence: CDR1 MRHNA, CDR2 SNTAGT. V dropped 6 bases and J dropped 3; count of bases not matched to a gene: 8.

The chain has TRBV25-1 and TRBJ2-2; the D gene is possibly TRBD1 (5 bases). Trimming shortened V by 4 bases and J by 6 bases, and 9 bases separated the two germline ends. The CDR3 runs 13 residues. Germline assignment: CDR1 MGHDK and CDR2 SYGVNS. The CDR3 DNA reads TGTGCCAGCAGTGTACAGGACGCCGGGGAGCTGTTTTTT. It yields the protein CASSVQDAGELFF.

The chain links TRBV4-3 to TRBJ2-1; tentatively, D is TRBD1 (5 bases). V lost 0 bases and J lost 10, with 10 bases in between. The germline CDR1 and CDR2 sequences are LGHNA and YSLEER. The CDR3 loop spans 13 amino acids. The CDR3 DNA reads as TGCGCCAGCAGCCAAGATGGGGCGGCCGAGCAGTTCTTC. Protein sequence: CASSQDGAAEQFF.

This chain's CDR3 is CASSQVVTSGSNEQFF. The CDR3 bases are TGCGCCAGCAGCCAAGTTGTGACTAGCGGGAGCAATGAGCAGTTCTTC. The J gene is TRBJ2-1, the V gene TRBV4-3; 12 bases fit TRBD2. V shed 1 base, J shed 6 bases, and the junction held 4 bases outside the gene matches. The CDR3 totals 16 residues. Germline CDR1 reads LGHNA; CDR2 reads YSLEER.

The chain uses TRBV9 and TRBJ2-7; TRBD1 might be the D (6 bases). The CDR3 is made up of 15 amino acids. Deletions cut 4 bases from V and 6 bases from J, with 20 bases between. From germline, CDR1 is SGDLS and CDR2 YYNGEE. The CDR3 nucleotides are TGTGCCAGCAGCCCTGGAGAATTGGGGGCGCGCGAGCAGTACTTC. Translating it yields CASSPGELGAREQYF.

The V call is TRBV25-1, the J call TRBJ2-7; either TRBD1 or TRBD2 may fit D (5 bases each). V dropped 3 bases and J dropped 4 bases, with 13 bases sitting between them. Germline CDR1 MGHDK, CDR2 SYGVNS. There are 14 residues in the CDR3. CDR3 in DNA: TGTGCCAGCAGTGAGAGGGGCCCCCTTTACGAGCAGTACTTC. This gives the protein CASSERGPLYEQYF.

This chain links TRBV7-2 with TRBJ1-4; D call uncertain. This CDR3 comprises 13 residues. Germline V gives CDR1 SGHTA, CDR2 FQGNSA. V was cut by 1 base and J by 6 bases, with 6 bases left in between. DNA of the CDR3: TGTGCCAGCAGCTTAGAACGTCATGAAAAACTGTTTTTT. Residues: CASSLERHEKLFF.

V is TRBV28 and J is TRBJ2-7; D not certain. The CDR3 length is 12 residues. V lost 2 bases and J 5 bases, leaving 7 bases between the germline ends. Germline CDR1 reads MDHEN; CDR2 reads SYDVKM. The CDR3 region is CASSLTKNEQYF. The CDR3 DNA reads as TGTGCCAGCAGTTTAACTAAGAACGAGCAGTACTTC.

The V gene is TRBV27, the J gene TRBJ2-7; a possible D gene is TRBD2 (5 bases). This CDR3 has 13 residues. V lost 0 bases to trimming and J lost 6 bases, with 9 bases between them. Germline V gene sequence: CDR1 MNHEY, CDR2 SMNVEV (reference sequence). For the CDR3, the DNA is TGTGCCAGCAGTTTATCGCGGGTGGCCGAGCAGTACTTC. Translated: CASSLSRVAEQYF.

This chain links TRBV5-1 with TRBJ2-1; the match to TRBD2 covers 13 bases. Germline V gives CDR1 SGHRS, CDR2 YFSETQ. The CDR3 is made up of 15 amino acids. Unmatched junction bases numbered 11, after V lost 8 bases and J lost 9 bases. The CDR3 loop reads CASCLELAGGPEQFF. The CDR3 DNA reads as TGCGCCAGTTGCTTGGAACTAGCGGGAGGGCCTGAGCAGTTCTTC.

The chain is built from TRBV6-1 and TRBJ2-1, with D possibly being TRBD1 (5 bases). The V gene's germline CDR1 is MNHNS and CDR2 SASEGT. Deletions cut 5 bases from V and 3 bases from J, with 14 bases between. The CDR3 has 15 residues. The CDR3 DNA is TGTGCCAGCAGTCCGACCGTTCAGGGCTACAATGAGCAGTTCTTC. This translates into CASSPTVQGYNEQFF.

The CDR3 is CSARPPEPGSLAYEQYF. As DNA, the CDR3 is TGCAGTGCTAGACCACCGGAACCGGGCTCCCTTGCCTACGAGCAGTACTTC. V usage is TRBV20-1 and J usage is TRBJ2-7; unclear D gene. The CDR3 contains 17 residues. With 2 bases removed from V and 2 bases from J, the gap between germline ends came to 22 bases. In germline, CDR1 is DFQATT, CDR2 SNEGSKA (reference sequence).